A single sample is the source of the 17 T cell receptor beta chains below, sequenced in a study of T cells in Graves' hyperthyroidism and ophthalmopathy. It was RNA transcripts that yielded the amplified TCR beta CDR3 regions. First-round RT-PCR with HTBI primers amplified the TCR CDR3 region. TCRdb re-analysed the multiplex PCR reads in MiXCR, keeping a single row per CDR3 protein. The sample has 600,000 to 750,000 distinct CDR3 sequences, about 18% seen once; the top ten hold around 16%. Input material: blood. All receptors derive from a man between 45 and 60 years old with Graves' hyperthyroidism.

This clonotype was observed a handful of times. This sequence joins TRBV18 and TRBJ1-1, with a possible D match to TRBD1 (6 bases). The CDR3 has 14 amino acids. V was cut by 3 bases and J by 3 bases, with 11 bases left in between. From germline, CDR1 is KGHSH and CDR2 LQKENI. CDR3 sequence reads: CASSPGRTDTEAFF. In DNA, the CDR3 is TGTGCCAGCTCACCGGGAAGGACAGACACTGAAGCTTTCTTT. The full variable domain, rest sourced from reference TRBV18 and TRBJ1-1, is NAGVMQNPRHLVRRRGQEARLRCSPMKGHSHVYWYRQLPEEGLKFMVYLQKENIIDESGMPKERFSAEFPKEGPSILRIQQVVRGDSAAYFCASSPGRTDTEAFFGQGTRLTVV.

This clonotype came up once. V is TRBV20-1 and J is TRBJ2-1, with TRBD1 identical over 11 bases. The germline gives CDR1 DFQATT, CDR2 SNEGSKA (reference sequence). V was clipped by 4 bases and J by 8 bases; unmatched bases: 10. The CDR3 loop spans 15 amino acids. CDR3 protein: CSATPPDRGLDEQFF. CDR3 coding DNA: TGCAGTGCTACCCCGCCGGACAGGGGGCTGGATGAGCAGTTCTTC.

This clonotype was observed many times. The chain has TRBV5-1 and TRBJ2-7; 9 nucleotides match TRBD2. The V gene's germline CDR1 is SGHRS and CDR2 YFSETQ. The CDR3 extends over 14 amino acids. With V trimmed by 2 bases and J by 4 bases, 4 bases remained unmatched. The CDR3 is CASSFSGRAYEQYF. DNA of the CDR3: TGCGCCAGCAGCTTTAGCGGGAGAGCTTACGAGCAGTACTTC.

In this sample, this clonotype turned up many times. This chain joins TRBV11-2 and TRBJ2-2; TRBD1 matches 8 bases. The germline V gene has CDR1 SGHAT and CDR2 FQNNGV. There are 16 residues in the CDR3. Trimming cost V 5 bases and J 3 bases; bases outside gene matches: 8. DNA of the CDR3: TGTGCCAGCAGCACGTACAGGGGGACATACACCGGGGAGCTGTTTTTT. It codes for CASSTYRGTYTGELFF.

The sample holds many counts of this clonotype. This chain uses TRBV27 with TRBJ2-5; 9 nucleotides agree with TRBD1. CDR1 and CDR2 (germline): MNHEY, SMNVEV (reference sequence). V trimming: 6 bases; J trimming: 7 bases; junction bases outside the gene matches: 12. This CDR3 spans 15 amino acids. The CDR3, as DNA: TGTGCCAGCAGCGTACCGGGACAGGGTCGGGGGACCCAGTACTTC. It yields the protein CASSVPGQGRGTQYF.

In the case of this clonotype: An end of the junction differs from the germline gene, which may be a read error. The genes are TRBV3-1 and TRBJ2-7; D is possibly TRBD1 (5 bases). The CDR3 contains 14 residues. From germline, CDR1 is LGHDT and CDR2 YNNKEL (reference sequence). The CDR3 region is CVSRVSGMSYEQYF. The CDR3 DNA follows: TGTGTCAGCAGGGTTTCGGGCATGTCCTACGAGCAGTACTTC.

CDR3 in DNA: TGTGCCAGCAGTTTATCAGTATTTAGCAATCAGCCCCAGCATTTT. This translates into CASSLSVFSNQPQHF. The rearrangement links TRBV27 to TRBJ1-5, with D unclear. Trimming left V 0 bases short and J 0 bases short, with 6 bases between. CDR3 length: 15 residues. Germline loops: CDR1 MNHEY, CDR2 SMNVEV (reference sequence).

This clonotype was detected ten times or more. This chain connects TRBV6-1 to TRBJ2-2, with 7 bases lining up with TRBD1. The CDR3 spans 15 residues. Trimming removed 6 bases from V and 0 bases from J; junction bases left unmatched: 4. Germline-derived CDR1 and CDR2 are MNHNS and SASEGT. The CDR3 nucleotides read TGTGCCAGCAGAGCCGGGACAGCGAACACCGGGGAGCTGTTTTTT. Translation gives CASRAGTANTGELFF.

This clonotype was seen a few times. The chain carries TRBV28 and TRBJ2-1; 12 bases align to TRBD2. The CDR3 extends over 19 amino acids. V trimming: 4 bases; J trimming: 8 bases; junction bases outside the gene matches: 18. CDR1 and CDR2 (germline): MDHEN, SYDVKM. The CDR3 sequence is CASSSILPLGLAGFDEQFF. The CDR3 DNA reads TGTGCCAGCAGTTCAATATTACCCCTTGGACTAGCGGGATTTGATGAGCAGTTCTTC.

The genes are TRBV19 and TRBJ2-1; 13 bases are shared with TRBD2. In germline, CDR1 is LNHDA, CDR2 SQIVND (reference sequence). The CDR3 length is 15 residues. The junction had 3 bases not matched to a gene; V was cut back by 5 bases and J by 5 bases. The DNA of the CDR3 is TGTGCCAGTAGTGCCGGGACTAGCGGGAACAATGAGCAGTTCTTC. Translating it yields CASSAGTSGNNEQFF.

This clonotype was observed many times. The chain employs TRBV11-2 and TRBJ2-1, with D possibly matching TRBD2 (7 bases). The CDR3 is 15 amino acids. Deletions cut 3 bases from V and 7 bases from J, with 16 bases between. Germline V gives CDR1 SGHAT, CDR2 FQNNGV. The CDR3 here is CASSFRGARENEQFF. In DNA, the CDR3 is TGTGCCAGCAGCTTTAGGGGGGCGCGGGAGAATGAGCAGTTCTTC.

This clonotype was seen ten or more times. This chain links TRBV5-1 with TRBJ2-3; 9 nucleotides agree with TRBD2. CDR1 is SGHRS and CDR2 is YFSETQ in the germline V gene. V lost 4 bases and J lost 3; bases outside the gene matches: 6. There are 15 residues in the CDR3. The CDR3 sequence is CASSDGGGGTDTQYF. The CDR3 DNA follows: TGCGCCAGCAGCGACGGCGGGGGGGGAACAGATACGCAGTATTTT.

This clonotype was observed at least ten times. The junction differs from germline at one of its ends, possibly a read error. The V and J genes are TRBV5-1 and TRBJ2-7; 8 nucleotides align to TRBD1. The CDR3 has 14 amino acids. Germline V gives CDR1 SGHRS, CDR2 YFSETQ. The CDR3: CASSSGQATYEQYF. The CDR3 coding sequence is TGTGCCAGCAGTTCGGGACAGGCAACCTACGAGCAGTACTTC.

Many counts were recorded for this clonotype. V and J are TRBV11-3 and TRBJ2-1, with 7 bases matching TRBD2. The V and J ends lost 2 bases and 5 bases, in that order; junction bases with no gene match: 18. This CDR3 has 19 residues. Germline assignment: CDR1 SGHNT and CDR2 YENEEA. In DNA, the CDR3 is TGTGCCAGCAGCTTATCCACCGGGGGGAGTCTCCTGGTAGACAATGAGCAGTTCTTC. This sequence encodes CASSLSTGGSLLVDNEQFF.

This clonotype was seen at least ten times. The chain has TRBV2 and TRBJ2-7; unclear D gene. The CDR3 contains 12 residues. Germline CDR1 reads SNHLY; CDR2 reads FYNNEI. Trimming stripped 3 bases from V and 1 base from J, with 4 bases between. CDR3 bases: TGTGCCAGCAGTGACGGTTCCTACGAGCAGTACTTC. As protein: CASSDGSYEQYF.

This clonotype was detected ten times or more. The rearrangement links TRBV28 to TRBJ1-5; D not certain. The CDR3 consists of 12 residues. CDR1 is MDHEN and CDR2 is SYDVKM in the germline V gene. Trimming left V 6 bases short and J 4 bases short, with 7 bases between. The CDR3 region has the DNA TGTGCCAGCAGAAACAGTAATCAGCCCCAGCATTTT. This encodes CASRNSNQPQHF.

The rearrangement uses TRBV3-1 and TRBJ1-1; TRBD1 is a possible D gene (6 bases). Trimming removed 4 bases from V and 4 bases from J, with 13 bases in between. This CDR3 contains 14 residues. Looked up from germline, CDR1 is LGHDT and CDR2 is YNNKEL (reference sequence). DNA for the CDR3: TGTGCCAGCAGCCTACGGGGGGCGAGCACTGAAGCTTTCTTT. Protein sequence: CASSLRGASTEAFF.